This is a list of T cell receptor beta chains from one sample in a study of cytomegalovirus exposure and HLA in healthy donors. Sequencing used immunoSEQ multiplex PCR; TCRdb keeps in-frame clones, though not all of them. The sample consists of fewer than 250,000 clones, approximately 83% of them appearing once. The sample taken for sequencing was PBMCs. The receptors come from a boy aged 2 to 10 in good health and CMV-seronegative. Both conserved end residues are part of each CDR3. A D gene is named only where the DNA matches it firmly. For some rows the clone size is stated as once, few or many, or as a class when expanded; others skip it.

CDR3 DNA: TGTGCCAGCATACTCCGAGGGAGCAATCAGCCCCAGCATTTT; CDR3 protein: CASILRGSNQPQHF; clone size: NA; J gene: TRBJ1-5; V gene: TRBV6-1; D gene: NA
CDR3 DNA: TGCGCCAGCAGTGAGGACAGGGTTACCGGGGAGCTGTTTTTT; CDR3 protein: CASSEDRVTGELFF; clone size: NA; J gene: TRBJ2-2; V gene: TRBV10-1; D gene: TRBD1
CDR3 DNA: TGTGCCAGCAGTTCACTCAGGGGAGGGACTAGCGAAGATACGCAGTATTTT; CDR3 protein: CASSSLRGGTSEDTQYF; clone size: NA; J gene: TRBJ2-3; V gene: TRBV2; D gene: TRBD2
CDR3 DNA: TGCAGCGTTGAAAATGGAGTCAAAGAGACCCAGTACTTC; CDR3 protein: CSVENGVKETQYF; clone size: few; J gene: TRBJ2-5; V gene: TRBV29-1; D gene: NA
CDR3 DNA: TGTTCCAGCAGCTCCGAGGCAGGGGGCAATGCAGACTATGGCTACACCTTC; CDR3 protein: CSSSSEAGGNADYGYTF; clone size: NA; J gene: TRBJ1-2; V gene: TRBV7-9; D gene: TRBD1
CDR3 DNA: TGTGCCAGTACCCCCGGGACTCCGTACAATGAGCAGTTCTTC; CDR3 protein: CASTPGTPYNEQFF; clone size: NA; J gene: TRBJ2-1; V gene: TRBV19; D gene: NA
CDR3 DNA: TGCAGCGGGGGACAGGGGACCTACAATGAGCAGTTCTTC; CDR3 protein: CSGGQGTYNEQFF; clone size: NA; J gene: TRBJ2-1; V gene: TRBV29-1; D gene: TRBD1
CDR3 DNA: TGTGCCAGTACCCCAGGAGGGTTCTCCTACGAGCAGTACTTC; CDR3 protein: CASTPGGFSYEQYF; clone size: NA; J gene: TRBJ2-7; V gene: TRBV19; D gene: NA
CDR3 DNA: TGTGCCAGCAGCTTGTTGGCAGGGGAGGGAACTGAAGCTTTCTTT; CDR3 protein: CASSLLAGEGTEAFF; clone size: few; J gene: TRBJ1-1; V gene: TRBV7-9; D gene: NA
CDR3 DNA: TGTGCCAGCAGCTTGGCCGGGAGGATCGCAGATACGCAGTATTTT; CDR3 protein: CASSLAGRIADTQYF; clone size: NA; J gene: TRBJ2-3; V gene: TRBV5-4; D gene: TRBD2
CDR3 DNA: TGTGCCAGCAGCCAAGAATTCGCCGGAGACAGTTTTTACGAGCAGTACTTC; CDR3 protein: CASSQEFAGDSFYEQYF; clone size: NA; J gene: TRBJ2-7; V gene: TRBV4-2; D gene: NA
CDR3 DNA: TGTGCCAGCAGCTTAGGAGAGGGCTATGGCTACACCTTC; CDR3 protein: CASSLGEGYGYTF; clone size: NA; J gene: TRBJ1-2; V gene: TRBV7-6; D gene: NA
CDR3 DNA: TGTGCCAGCAGTGACTGGACAGGCACCTATGGCTACACCTTC; CDR3 protein: CASSDWTGTYGYTF; clone size: few; J gene: TRBJ1-2; V gene: TRBV2; D gene: TRBD1
CDR3 DNA: TGTGCCAGCAGCGGGAGGGGGGGCACCGGGGAGCTGTTTTTT; CDR3 protein: CASSGRGGTGELFF; clone size: NA; J gene: TRBJ2-2; V gene: TRBV9; D gene: NA
CDR3 DNA: TGTGCCAGCAGTTCTAGACAGGGGGCGGGCACCGGGGAGCTGTTTTTT; CDR3 protein: CASSSRQGAGTGELFF; clone size: NA; J gene: TRBJ2-2; V gene: TRBV5-4; D gene: TRBD1
CDR3 DNA: TGCGCCAGCAGCGCCGGGACAGGGGGGTACGAGCAGTACTTC; CDR3 protein: CASSAGTGGYEQYF; clone size: once; J gene: TRBJ2-7; V gene: TRBV5-1; D gene: TRBD1
CDR3 DNA: TGCGCCAGCAGCGCCGGGACAGGGGGCTGTGAAGCTTTCTTT; CDR3 protein: CASSAGTGGCEAFF; clone size: once; J gene: TRBJ1-1; V gene: TRBV10-1; D gene: TRBD1
CDR3 DNA: TGTGCCTGGAGTGTATGGGGGCTTGAAGCTTTCTTT; CDR3 protein: CAWSVWGLEAFF; clone size: NA; J gene: TRBJ1-1; V gene: TRBV30; D gene: NA
CDR3 DNA: TGTGCCAGCAGCACGGGGGGTATGCGCAATCAGCCCCAGCATTTT; CDR3 protein: CASSTGGMRNQPQHF; clone size: NA; J gene: TRBJ1-5; V gene: TRBV6-5; D gene: NA
CDR3 DNA: TGTGCCAGCAGCCCACAGGGACATGAGCAGTTCTTC; CDR3 protein: CASSPQGHEQFF; clone size: few; J gene: TRBJ2-1; V gene: TRBV7-8; D gene: NA
CDR3 DNA: TGCGCCAGCAGCTTGTTAGCGGGAGAAAAGGAAGGTCAGTACTTC; CDR3 protein: CASSLLAGEKEGQYF; clone size: NA; J gene: TRBJ2-4; V gene: TRBV5-1; D gene: TRBD2
CDR3 DNA: TGTGCCAGCAGCCCCCAGGCAGATACGCAGTATTTT; CDR3 protein: CASSPQADTQYF; clone size: NA; J gene: TRBJ2-3; V gene: TRBV9; D gene: NA
CDR3 DNA: TGTGCCTGGAACCTGCCCACTACCGGAACTAATGAAAAACTGTTTTTT; CDR3 protein: CAWNLPTTGTNEKLFF; clone size: few; J gene: TRBJ1-4; V gene: TRBV30; D gene: NA
CDR3 DNA: TGTGCCAGAAGCCTACGGACCGGACAGGTCTGGGAGACCCAGTACTTC; CDR3 protein: CARSLRTGQVWETQYF; clone size: NA; J gene: TRBJ2-5; V gene: TRBV5-3; D gene: TRBD1
CDR3 DNA: TGTGCCAGCAGCTTAGAACTGTCCAATGAGCAGTTCTTC; CDR3 protein: CASSLELSNEQFF; clone size: NA; J gene: TRBJ2-1; V gene: TRBV11-3; D gene: NA
CDR3 DNA: TGTGCCAGCAGCCCCAGTTTCACAGATACGCAGTATTTT; CDR3 protein: CASSPSFTDTQYF; clone size: NA; J gene: TRBJ2-3; V gene: TRBV7-6; D gene: NA
CDR3 DNA: TGTGCCAGCAGTTTAGGTGGCAGCTCTGGAAACACCATATATTTT; CDR3 protein: CASSLGGSSGNTIYF; clone size: NA; J gene: TRBJ1-3; V gene: TRBV28; D gene: NA
CDR3 DNA: TGTGCCAGCAGTGAAGAGGGGATCAATCAGCCCCAGCATTTT; CDR3 protein: CASSEEGINQPQHF; clone size: NA; J gene: TRBJ1-5; V gene: TRBV2; D gene: NA
CDR3 DNA: TGTGCCAGCAGTGCGCTAGCGGGGGTACAAGAGACCCAGTACTTC; CDR3 protein: CASSALAGVQETQYF; clone size: NA; J gene: TRBJ2-5; V gene: TRBV6-4; D gene: TRBD2
CDR3 DNA: TGTGCCAGCAGCGTAGTGTTAGCGGGTGTTGATGAGCAGTTCTTC; CDR3 protein: CASSVVLAGVDEQFF; clone size: NA; J gene: TRBJ2-1; V gene: TRBV9; D gene: TRBD2
CDR3 DNA: TGTGCCAGCAGCCAGCAGGGACTAGCGGGAGTGGACACCGGGGAGCTGTTTTTT; CDR3 protein: CASSQQGLAGVDTGELFF; clone size: NA; J gene: TRBJ2-2; V gene: TRBV4-2; D gene: TRBD2
CDR3 DNA: TGTGCCAGCAGTTTATACAACCTAGCGACCCAAGTATACAATGAGCAGTTCTTC; CDR3 protein: CASSLYNLATQVYNEQFF; clone size: NA; J gene: TRBJ2-1; V gene: TRBV27; D gene: NA
CDR3 DNA: TGCGCCAGCAGCCGGACTAGCGGGGGGTCGAGCTCCTACAATGAGCAGTTCTTC; CDR3 protein: CASSRTSGGSSSYNEQFF; clone size: NA; J gene: TRBJ2-1; V gene: TRBV5-1; D gene: TRBD2
CDR3 DNA: TGCGCCAGCAGCCAAGATCTCCTATACAGGGAGAACACTGAAGCTTTCTTT; CDR3 protein: CASSQDLLYRENTEAFF; clone size: few; J gene: TRBJ1-1; V gene: TRBV4-1; D gene: NA
CDR3 DNA: TGTGCCAGTAGTATTCAGGCAGGGGCCTATCAGCCCCAGCATTTT; CDR3 protein: CASSIQAGAYQPQHF; clone size: NA; J gene: TRBJ1-5; V gene: TRBV19; D gene: NA
CDR3 DNA: TGTGCCAGCAGCGTAGGGGGGAGGGGGACCTACAATGAGCAGTTCTTC; CDR3 protein: CASSVGGRGTYNEQFF; clone size: NA; J gene: TRBJ2-1; V gene: TRBV9; D gene: NA
CDR3 DNA: TGTGCCAGTAGTTTGACTAGCGGATACAATGAGCAGTTCTTC; CDR3 protein: CASSLTSGYNEQFF; clone size: NA; J gene: TRBJ2-1; V gene: TRBV19; D gene: TRBD2
CDR3 DNA: TGTGCCAGCAGTCCCTATGGAGGAGGTGGGGAAAAACTGTTTTTT; CDR3 protein: CASSPYGGGGEKLFF; clone size: few; J gene: TRBJ1-4; V gene: TRBV6-6; D gene: NA
CDR3 DNA: TGTGCCAGCAGTTACTCAACCAGCGGGGGTACGGATACGCAGTATTTT; CDR3 protein: CASSYSTSGGTDTQYF; clone size: few; J gene: TRBJ2-3; V gene: TRBV6-5; D gene: TRBD2
CDR3 DNA: TGTGCCAGCAGTCCTCCGGGGCGGGACCACGAGCAGTACTTC; CDR3 protein: CASSPPGRDHEQYF; clone size: NA; J gene: TRBJ2-7; V gene: TRBV27; D gene: NA
CDR3 DNA: TGTGCCAGCAGCTTGGGACTAGCGGTTACGAACACCGGGGAGCTGTTTTTT; CDR3 protein: CASSLGLAVTNTGELFF; clone size: NA; J gene: TRBJ2-2; V gene: TRBV5-4; D gene: TRBD2
CDR3 DNA: TGTGCCAGCTTGACAGGTTATGGCTACACCTTC; CDR3 protein: CASLTGYGYTF; clone size: few; J gene: TRBJ1-2; V gene: TRBV2; D gene: NA
CDR3 DNA: TGTGCCAGCAGCAAAGTTCCCCCTCAGGGTGGATATTGCTACACCTTC; CDR3 protein: CASSKVPPQGGYCYTF; clone size: NA; J gene: TRBJ1-2; V gene: TRBV21-1; D gene: NA
CDR3 DNA: TGTGCCAGCAGCTCGCGAGGGGGTGAAAAACTGTTTTTT; CDR3 protein: CASSSRGGEKLFF; clone size: NA; J gene: TRBJ1-4; V gene: TRBV5-4; D gene: NA
CDR3 DNA: TGTGCCAGCAGCTTAGCAGGGGGCGTTGGCTACACCTTC; CDR3 protein: CASSLAGGVGYTF; clone size: NA; J gene: TRBJ1-2; V gene: TRBV7-3; D gene: TRBD1
CDR3 DNA: TGCGCCAGCGCCCAAATTATTAGCAGCAATGAGCAGTTCTTC; CDR3 protein: CASAQIISSNEQFF; clone size: NA; J gene: TRBJ2-1; V gene: TRBV4-1; D gene: NA